Listed below are T cell receptor beta chains from one sample, sequenced in a study of technical replicates of blood from four donors. Measured with immunoSEQ multiplex PCR; TCRdb has only the in-frame clones, and not every one. The data contain over 90,000 clones, around 96% of them singletons. Sample: T cells isolated from PBMCs. These receptors originate from a human donor in good health. The CDR3 runs from the conserved cysteine through the conserved F or W. Each record gives: CDR3 DNA, CDR3 protein, clone size, V gene, J gene, D gene. A D gene is named only where the DNA matches it firmly. Clone size is shown for a subset of rows, as once, few, many or a class of expanded clone.

DNA: TGTGCCAGCAGCCAAGAGCGGGAGGGCCTCTACGAGCAGTACTTC; CDR3: CASSQEREGLYEQYF; size: few; V: TRBV5-8; J: TRBJ2-7; D: TRBD2
DNA: TGTGCCAGCAGCTTCTTAGCGGGAGGGCCGCCAGATACGCAGTATTTT; CDR3: CASSFLAGGPPDTQYF; size: -; V: TRBV7-3; J: TRBJ2-3; D: TRBD2
DNA: TGTGCCAGCAGTTACCAAGAACTTAACCCGAACACTGAAGCTTTCTTT; CDR3: CASSYQELNPNTEAFF; size: -; V: TRBV6-6; J: TRBJ1-1; D: -
DNA: TGTGCCAGCAGCTTACCTATCACTGACAGGGGGCTTGACGAGCAGTACTTC; CDR3: CASSLPITDRGLDEQYF; size: -; V: TRBV7-9; J: TRBJ2-7; D: TRBD1
DNA: TGTGCCAGCACTCGAACGGGGGGCGCCCACTATGGCTACACCTTC; CDR3: CASTRTGGAHYGYTF; size: -; V: TRBV19; J: TRBJ1-2; D: -
DNA: TGTGCCAGCTCACCAGGGTGGTTCCGGGGCAATGAGCAGTTCTTC; CDR3: CASSPGWFRGNEQFF; size: -; V: TRBV18; J: TRBJ2-1; D: -
DNA: TGTGCCTGGAGTGTAAGTGCAGACAATGAGCAGTTCTTC; CDR3: CAWSVSADNEQFF; size: -; V: TRBV30; J: TRBJ2-1; D: -
DNA: TGTGCCAGCAGTATTATGACAGGCAACCAAGAGACCCAGTACTTC; CDR3: CASSIMTGNQETQYF; size: -; V: TRBV6-1; J: TRBJ2-5; D: -
DNA: TGTGCCAGCAGTTTTAGGGGCCTAACAACTAATGAAAAACTGTTTTTT; CDR3: CASSFRGLTTNEKLFF; size: -; V: TRBV27; J: TRBJ1-4; D: -
DNA: TGTGCCAGCAGCGCTAGTAGCCCCAGGGGGCTGAGCCATGGCTACACCTTC; CDR3: CASSASSPRGLSHGYTF; size: -; V: TRBV9; J: TRBJ1-2; D: TRBD1
DNA: TGCAGCGACCGGGACAGAACAGATACGCAGTATTTT; CDR3: CSDRDRTDTQYF; size: -; V: TRBV29-1; J: TRBJ2-3; D: TRBD1
DNA: TGTGCCACCGCTTGGGGGGATAGCGGGGAGCTGTTTTTT; CDR3: CATAWGDSGELFF; size: -; V: TRBV7-3; J: TRBJ2-2; D: -
DNA: TGTGCCAGCAGCCCCAAGGGACTAGCGGGAGGACATGAGCAGTTCTTC; CDR3: CASSPKGLAGGHEQFF; size: once; V: TRBV7-3; J: TRBJ2-1; D: TRBD2
DNA: TGTGCCAGCAGCTCGAGGGAGCGGGAGTTGAATGAGCAGTTCTTC; CDR3: CASSSRERELNEQFF; size: -; V: TRBV9; J: TRBJ2-1; D: TRBD2
DNA: TGTGCCAGCAGCTTTATTTCCAATGAGCAGTTCTTC; CDR3: CASSFISNEQFF; size: -; V: TRBV5-4; J: TRBJ2-1; D: -
DNA: TGTGCCAGCACCCCGGACAGATACAATGAGCAGTTCTTC; CDR3: CASTPDRYNEQFF; size: -; V: TRBV6-5; J: TRBJ2-1; D: -
DNA: TGTGCCAGTAGTATAATCAGCGGGGTGAACACCGGGGAGCTGTTTTTT; CDR3: CASSIISGVNTGELFF; size: -; V: TRBV19; J: TRBJ2-2; D: TRBD2
DNA: TGCGCCAGCAGCCACTCGGGACAGTTATCCCCCTACGAGCAGTACTTC; CDR3: CASSHSGQLSPYEQYF; size: -; V: TRBV4-3; J: TRBJ2-7; D: TRBD1
DNA: TGTGCCAGCAGCTTAGGACCGGGACTAGCGGGTACACGGTACGAGCAGTACTTC; CDR3: CASSLGPGLAGTRYEQYF; size: -; V: TRBV11-2; J: TRBJ2-7; D: TRBD2
DNA: TGTGCCAGCAGCCCGACAGGGACTGAGACCCAGTACTTC; CDR3: CASSPTGTETQYF; size: -; V: TRBV11-3; J: TRBJ2-5; D: -
DNA: TGTGCCAGTAGGGGACAGGGGGTATCACAAGAGACCCAGTACTTC; CDR3: CASRGQGVSQETQYF; size: -; V: TRBV19; J: TRBJ2-5; D: TRBD1
DNA: TGTGCCATCAGAGCCACAGGTAACACTGAAGCTTTCTTT; CDR3: CAIRATGNTEAFF; size: -; V: TRBV10-3; J: TRBJ1-1; D: -
DNA: TGTGCCAGCAGGGCGACAGGATCGTATGAGCAGTTCTTC; CDR3: CASRATGSYEQFF; size: -; V: TRBV5-6; J: TRBJ2-1; D: -
DNA: TGTGCCATCGCTACTAGCGGGTTGCACCCTACATCCTACAATGAGCAGTTCTTC; CDR3: CAIATSGLHPTSYNEQFF; size: -; V: TRBV7-9; J: TRBJ2-1; D: TRBD2
DNA: TGTGCCTGGAGTGGGTCCGGGAACCAGCCCCAGCATTTT; CDR3: CAWSGSGNQPQHF; size: -; V: TRBV30; J: TRBJ1-5; D: -
DNA: TGTGCCAGCAGCGCCTACGAGCGGAGTTACACCGGGGAGCTGTTTTTT; CDR3: CASSAYERSYTGELFF; size: -; V: TRBV9; J: TRBJ2-2; D: -
DNA: TGTGCCAGCAGACGAAGGCAACAGGGTTACGAGCAGTACTTC; CDR3: CASRRRQQGYEQYF; size: -; V: TRBV6-5; J: TRBJ2-7; D: -
DNA: TGTGCCAGCAGGAGACTAGCGGGGTCAGAGACCCAGTACTTC; CDR3: CASRRLAGSETQYF; size: -; V: TRBV11-1; J: TRBJ2-5; D: TRBD2
DNA: TGCGCCAGCAGCAGTAGCGGGAGGGCCTACGAGCAGTACTTC; CDR3: CASSSSGRAYEQYF; size: -; V: TRBV5-1; J: TRBJ2-7; D: TRBD2
DNA: TGTGCCAGCAGCTTACGAGGGACACCGAGCACAGATACGCAGTATTTT; CDR3: CASSLRGTPSTDTQYF; size: -; V: TRBV11-2; J: TRBJ2-3; D: -
DNA: TGCAGCGGACTCCGGGGACTAGCGGGAATTAGTCGAGGGGACAATGAGCAGTTCTTC; CDR3: CSGLRGLAGISRGDNEQFF; size: -; V: TRBV29-1; J: TRBJ2-1; D: TRBD2
DNA: TGTGCCAGCATGACGGGGTCGTTGGGCACTGAAGCTTTCTTT; CDR3: CASMTGSLGTEAFF; size: -; V: TRBV6-1; J: TRBJ1-1; D: -
DNA: TGTGCCAGCAGCTTGGTGGCTAGCGATGAGCAGTTCTTC; CDR3: CASSLVASDEQFF; size: -; V: TRBV5-4; J: TRBJ2-1; D: -
DNA: TGTGCCAGCAGCTTAGATCTGGGGGAGGGGTTCTTC; CDR3: CASSLDLGEGFF; size: -; V: TRBV11-3; J: TRBJ2-1; D: TRBD2
DNA: TGTGCCAGTAGTATACTAGGGACTAATGAGCAGTTCTTC; CDR3: CASSILGTNEQFF; size: -; V: TRBV19; J: TRBJ2-1; D: -
DNA: TGTGCCAGCACCCGTGGGACAAACAACGAGCAGTACTTC; CDR3: CASTRGTNNEQYF; size: -; V: TRBV2; J: TRBJ2-7; D: -